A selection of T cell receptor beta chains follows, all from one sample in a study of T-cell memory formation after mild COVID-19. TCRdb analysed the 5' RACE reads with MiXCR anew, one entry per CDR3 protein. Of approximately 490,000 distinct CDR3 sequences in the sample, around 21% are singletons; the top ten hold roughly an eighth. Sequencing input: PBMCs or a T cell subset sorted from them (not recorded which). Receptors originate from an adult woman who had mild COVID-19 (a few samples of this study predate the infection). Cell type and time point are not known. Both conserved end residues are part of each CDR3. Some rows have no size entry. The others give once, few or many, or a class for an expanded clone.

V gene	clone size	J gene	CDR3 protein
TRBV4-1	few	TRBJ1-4	CASSQLDRGGEKLFF
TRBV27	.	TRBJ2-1	CASGDSPTPYNEQFF
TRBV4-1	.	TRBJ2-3	CASSQDDFPGLDTQYF
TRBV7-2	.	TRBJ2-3	CASSPWTSADTQYF
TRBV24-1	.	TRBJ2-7	CATSDLNREQYF
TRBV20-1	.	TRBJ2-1	CSARATRRAYNEQFF
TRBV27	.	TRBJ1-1	CASSNTGTGAYEAFF
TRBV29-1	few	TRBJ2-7	CSAGTGIYEQYF
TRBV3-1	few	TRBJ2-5	CASARGGRAPETQYF
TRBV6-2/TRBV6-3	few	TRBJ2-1	CASTFKQGRVDNEQFF